This T cell receptor (beta chain) was profiled in a study of shared clonotypes between healthy human individuals. TCRdb's table, derived via immunoSEQ multiplex PCR, lists solely in-frame clones and lacks some. The table includes hundreds of thousands of clones, roughly 95% detected once. This clone has just one count. CDR3 length equals 12 residues. Per the germline V gene, CDR1 is SNHLY and CDR2 is FYNNEI. Trimming shortened V by 3 bases and J by 7 bases, and 9 bases separated the two germline ends. The clonotype comes from a woman in her twenties or thirties in good health. Sequenced input: naive CD4+ T cells sorted from blood. The subset here: CD45RA+ positively selected. The rearrangement joins TRBV2 to TRBJ1-2; D is uncertain. The CDR3 spells CASSERRSGYTF. The CDR3 coding sequence is TGTGCCAGCAGTGAGAGAAGGTCTGGCTACACCTTC. Full variable domain (outside the CDR3, taken from reference TRBV2 and TRBJ1-2): EPEVTQTPSHQVTQMGQEVILRCVPISNHLYFYWYRQILGQKVEFLVSFYNNEISEKSEIFDDQFSVERPDGSNFTLKIRSTKLEDSAMYFCASSERRSGYTFGSGTRLTVV.